Reported below is one T cell receptor (beta chain). Germline CDR1 reads SGHTA; CDR2 reads FQGNSA. The CDR3 extends over 14 amino acids. Trimming cost V 5 bases and J 1 base; bases outside gene matches: 5. The sample is drawn from a study of blood T cell repertoires in COVID-19. In the study overall: Sources were T cells, B-cell-depleted T cells, or PBMCs; the material itself was cDNA or gDNA.

The assay was immunoSEQ multiplex PCR, and TCRdb's table has in-frame clones only and misses some. The table records some 91,000 clones, about nine tenths of them present only once. This chain joins TRBV7-2 and TRBJ2-7; 7 positions agree with TRBD1. The sequencing sample was made of peripheral blood. This TCR came from a man aged 55 to 70 with acute or convalescent COVID-19. The CDR3 DNA sequence: TGTGCCAGCAGCCTACAGGGGTTGTCCTACGAGCAGTACTTC. Its translation: CASSLQGLSYEQYF.